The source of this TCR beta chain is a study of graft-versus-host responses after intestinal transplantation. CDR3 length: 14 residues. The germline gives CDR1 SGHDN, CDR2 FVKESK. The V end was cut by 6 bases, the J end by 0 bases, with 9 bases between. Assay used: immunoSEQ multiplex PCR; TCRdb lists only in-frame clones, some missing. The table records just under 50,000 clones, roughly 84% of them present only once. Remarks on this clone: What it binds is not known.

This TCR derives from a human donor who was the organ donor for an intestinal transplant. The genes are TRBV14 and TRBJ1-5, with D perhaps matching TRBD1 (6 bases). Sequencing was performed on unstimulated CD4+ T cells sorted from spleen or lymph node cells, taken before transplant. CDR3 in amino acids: CASRYRVSNQPQHF. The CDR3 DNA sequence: TGTGCCAGCAGATACAGGGTTAGCAATCAGCCCCAGCATTTT.